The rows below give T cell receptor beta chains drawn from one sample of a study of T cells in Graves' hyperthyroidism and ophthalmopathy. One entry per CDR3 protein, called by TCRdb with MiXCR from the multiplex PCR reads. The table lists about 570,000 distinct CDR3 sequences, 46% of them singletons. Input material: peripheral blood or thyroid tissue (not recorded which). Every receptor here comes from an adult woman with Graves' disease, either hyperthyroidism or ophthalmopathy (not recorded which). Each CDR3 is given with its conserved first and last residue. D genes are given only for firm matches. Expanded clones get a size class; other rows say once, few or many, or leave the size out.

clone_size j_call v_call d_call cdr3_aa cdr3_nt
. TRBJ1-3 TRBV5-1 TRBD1 CASSLGTGDYGYTIYF TGCGCCAGCAGCTTGGGGACAGGTGACTATGGCTACACCATATATTTT
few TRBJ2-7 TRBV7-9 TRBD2 CASSFRIGTSSEQYF TGTGCCAGCAGCTTCAGGATTGGGACTAGCTCCGAGCAGTACTTC
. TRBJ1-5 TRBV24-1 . CATSSSAQNQPQHF TGTGCCACCAGTTCGTCGGCACAGAATCAGCCCCAGCATTTT
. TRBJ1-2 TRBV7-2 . CASSLAFKGYTF TGTGCCAGCAGCTTGGCTTTTAAGGGCTACACCTTC
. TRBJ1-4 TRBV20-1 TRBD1 CSALDRVGEKLFF TGCAGTGCTCTGGACAGGGTTGGCGAAAAACTGTTTTTT
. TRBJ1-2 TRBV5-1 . CASSPQGASYGYTF TGCGCCAGCAGCCCCCAGGGAGCCAGCTATGGCTACACCTTC
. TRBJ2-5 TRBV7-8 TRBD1 CASSTGEEYF TGTGCCAGCAGCACAGGGGAAGAGTACTTC
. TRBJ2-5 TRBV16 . CASSESPKETQYF TGTGCCAGCAGCGAAAGCCCAAAAGAGACCCAGTACTTC
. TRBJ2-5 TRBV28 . CASRTGEGETQYF TGTGCCAGCAGGACAGGGGAGGGAGAGACCCAGTACTTC
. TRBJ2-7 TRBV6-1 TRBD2 CASRPQGLAGGTYEQYF TGTGCCAGCAGACCCCAGGGACTAGCGGGAGGGACCTACGAGCAGTACTTC
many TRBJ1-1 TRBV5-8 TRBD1 CASSLAADRVNTEAFF TGTGCCAGCAGCTTGGCCGCGGACAGGGTCAACACTGAAGCTTTCTTT
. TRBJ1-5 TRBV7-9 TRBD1 CASSHDRDGQPQHF TGTGCCAGCAGCCACGACAGGGATGGACAGCCCCAGCATTTT
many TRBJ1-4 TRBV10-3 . CAISGGTNEKLFF TGTGCCATCAGTGGGGGAACTAATGAAAAACTGTTTTTT
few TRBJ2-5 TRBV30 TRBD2 CAWTGTSGRGETQYF TGTGCCTGGACGGGGACTAGCGGGAGGGGAGAGACCCAGTACTTC
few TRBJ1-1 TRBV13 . CATSRRANTEAFF TGTGCCACCTCACGGCGGGCGAACACTGAAGCTTTCTTT
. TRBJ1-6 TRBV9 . CASSVSGQGRSPLHF TGTGCCAGCAGCGTTAGTGGGCAGGGACGATCACCCCTCCACTTT
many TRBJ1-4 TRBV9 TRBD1 CASSVAGQGALYEKLFF TGTGCCAGCAGCGTAGCGGGACAGGGGGCGTTGTACGAAAAACTGTTTTTT
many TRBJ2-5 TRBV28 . CASSRTRGGTQYF TGTGCCAGCAGTCGGACAAGGGGAGGGACCCAGTACTTC
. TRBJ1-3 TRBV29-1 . CSAQRGNTIYF TGCAGCGCCCAGAGGGGAAACACCATATATTTT
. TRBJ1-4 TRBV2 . CASMFGVNNEKLFF TGTGCCAGCATGTTTGGGGTTAATAATGAAAAACTGTTTTTT
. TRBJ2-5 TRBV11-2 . CASSYGGQLQETQYF TGTGCCAGCAGCTACGGGGGACAGCTCCAAGAGACCCAGTACTTC
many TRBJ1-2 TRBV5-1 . CASSYDIPYGYTF TGCGCCAGCAGCTATGACATCCCCTATGGCTACACCTTC
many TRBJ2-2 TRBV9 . CASSVVSGPNTGELFF TGTGCCAGCAGCGTAGTGAGCGGGCCGAACACCGGGGAGCTGTTTTTT
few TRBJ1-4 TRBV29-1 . CSVGVGGTNEKLFF TGCAGCGTAGGGGTCGGTGGGACTAATGAAAAACTGTTTTTT
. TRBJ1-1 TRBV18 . CASSPSGVEAFF TGTGCCAGCTCACCATCGGGGGTTGAAGCTTTCTTT
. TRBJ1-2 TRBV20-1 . CSAVDPTFYSYTF TGCAGTGCTGTGGACCCTACTTTCTATAGCTACACCTTC
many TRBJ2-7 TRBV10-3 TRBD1 CATADRDYEQYF TGTGCCACCGCGGACAGGGACTACGAGCAGTACTTC
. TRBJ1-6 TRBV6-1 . CASSEGGSPLHF TGTGCCAGCAGTGAGGGGGGTTCACCCCTCCACTTT
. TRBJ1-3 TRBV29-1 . CSAEGLSSTIYF TGCAGCGCTGAGGGCCTTAGTTCCACCATATATTTT
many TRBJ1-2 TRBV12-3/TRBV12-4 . CASNPTGEYGYTF TGTGCCAGCAACCCGACAGGAGAGTATGGCTACACCTTC
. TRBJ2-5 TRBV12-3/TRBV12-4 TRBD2 CASSLGGGARETQYF TGTGCCAGCAGTTTGGGCGGGGGGGCGCGAGAGACCCAGTACTTC
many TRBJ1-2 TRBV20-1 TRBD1 CSARDHPGQVLGLWYGYTF TGCAGTGCTAGAGACCACCCCGGACAGGTCCTCGGGCTTTGGTATGGCTACACCTTC
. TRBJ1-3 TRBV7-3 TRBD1 CASSLDDRVQGFSGNAIYF TGTGCCAGCAGCTTGGACGACAGGGTTCAGGGTTTCTCTGGAAACGCCATATATTTT
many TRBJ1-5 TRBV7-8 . CASSSREGVQPQHF TGTGCCAGCAGCTCCCGGGAAGGGGTTCAGCCCCAGCATTTT
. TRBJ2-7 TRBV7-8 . CASSRTDLREQYF TGTGCCAGCAGCAGGACAGACCTTCGCGAGCAGTACTTC
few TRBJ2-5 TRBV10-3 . CAISESGRLQETQYF TGTGCCATCAGTGAGTCGGGACGGTTGCAAGAGACCCAGTACTTC
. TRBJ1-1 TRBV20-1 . CSAREDRTTEAFF TGCAGTGCTAGAGAAGACAGGACAACTGAAGCTTTCTTT
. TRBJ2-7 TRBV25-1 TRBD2 CASGTSGNYEQYF TGTGCCAGTGGAACTAGCGGAAACTACGAGCAGTACTTC
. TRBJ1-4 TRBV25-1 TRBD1 CAPGQVVEKLFF TGTGCTCCTGGACAGGTGGTTGAAAAACTGTTTTTT
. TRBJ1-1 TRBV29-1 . CSVRGVLSTEAFF TGCAGCGTTCGAGGAGTTTTGAGCACTGAAGCTTTCTTT
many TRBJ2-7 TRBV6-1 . CASSDPLSSVAVSYEQYF TGTGCCAGCAGTGATCCCCTATCTAGCGTAGCAGTATCCTACGAGCAGTACTTC
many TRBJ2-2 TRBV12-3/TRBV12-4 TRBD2 CASNHGTSGAGELFF TGTGCCAGCAACCACGGGACTAGCGGCGCCGGGGAGCTGTTTTTT
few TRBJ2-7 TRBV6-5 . CASTMMRRALYEQYF TGTGCCAGCACCATGATGAGGAGGGCCTTATACGAGCAGTACTTC
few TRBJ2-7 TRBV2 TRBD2 CASRGRGGAVTYEQYF TGTGCCAGCAGGGGACGGGGGGGGGCTGTAACCTACGAGCAGTACTTC
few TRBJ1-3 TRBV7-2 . CASSPLTRGLSGNTIYF TGTGCCAGCAGCCCGCTTACCAGGGGCTTATCGGGAAACACCATATATTTT
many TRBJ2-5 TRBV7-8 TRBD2 CASSISAGGETQYF TGTGCCAGCAGTATCAGCGCGGGAGGAGAGACCCAGTACTTC
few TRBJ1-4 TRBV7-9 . CASRETSTNEKLFF TGTGCCAGCAGGGAGACTTCAACTAATGAAAAACTGTTTTTT
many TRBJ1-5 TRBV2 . CASREGWEYSNQPQHF TGTGCCAGCAGGGAGGGCTGGGAATATAGCAATCAGCCCCAGCATTTT
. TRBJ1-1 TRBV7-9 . CASSPVGRPEAFF TGTGCCAGCAGCCCGGTCGGAAGGCCCGAAGCTTTCTTT
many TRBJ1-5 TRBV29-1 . CSVGRPQPQHF TGCAGCGTTGGCAGACCTCAGCCCCAGCATTTT
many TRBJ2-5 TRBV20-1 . CSGEGGETQYF TGCAGTGGAGAGGGAGGAGAGACCCAGTACTTC
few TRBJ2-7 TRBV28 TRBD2 CASSLTSGPDEQYF TGTGCCAGCAGCTTGACTAGCGGGCCGGACGAGCAGTACTTC
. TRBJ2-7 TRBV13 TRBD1 CASSNTGDVTYEQYF TGTGCCAGCAGTAACACAGGGGACGTTACCTACGAGCAGTACTTC
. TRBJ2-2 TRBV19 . CASSLQIGRGGYTGELFF TGTGCCAGTAGTTTACAGATCGGAAGGGGTGGCTACACCGGGGAGCTGTTTTTT